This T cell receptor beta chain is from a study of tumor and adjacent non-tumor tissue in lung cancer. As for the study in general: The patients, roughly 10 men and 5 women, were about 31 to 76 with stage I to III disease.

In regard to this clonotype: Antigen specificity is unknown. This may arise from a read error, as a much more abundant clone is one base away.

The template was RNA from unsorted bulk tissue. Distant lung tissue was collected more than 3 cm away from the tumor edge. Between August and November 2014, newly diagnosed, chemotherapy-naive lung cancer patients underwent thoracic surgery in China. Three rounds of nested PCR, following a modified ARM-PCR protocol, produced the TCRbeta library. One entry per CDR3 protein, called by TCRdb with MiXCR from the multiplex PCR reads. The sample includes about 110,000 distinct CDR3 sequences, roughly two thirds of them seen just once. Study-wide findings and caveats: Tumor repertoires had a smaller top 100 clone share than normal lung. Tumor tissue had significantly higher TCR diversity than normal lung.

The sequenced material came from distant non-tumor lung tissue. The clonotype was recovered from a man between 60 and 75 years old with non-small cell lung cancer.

Written as DNA, the CDR3 is TGTGCCAGCAGCCGGACAGACGACACCGGGGAGCTGTTTTTT. Amino acid sequence: CASSRTDDTGELFF. The chain joins TRBV6-5 to TRBJ2-2; possibly TRBD1 for D (6 bases). Per germline, CDR1 MNHEY and CDR2 SVGAGI. The CDR3 loop spans 14 amino acids. Trimming took off 6 bases at V and 3 bases at J, with 11 bases between the two ends.